A single sample is the source of the 26 T cell receptor beta chains below, sequenced in a study of cytomegalovirus exposure and HLA in healthy donors (TCRdb year 2017). Libraries were constructed by the immunoSEQ multiplex PCR assay. For the multiplex PCR, a mixture combining 60 forward primers for TCR Vbeta segments and 13 reverse primers for TCR Jbeta segments was used. Imported from immuneACCESS, the table was reduced by TCRdb to in-frame sequences with V and J called. These copies leave out some clones; in studies compared against another copy, an unresolved V gene accounts for under half, and the cause of the remainder is not known. This sample lists 35,000 to 40,000 clones; 70% to 75% were detected once. The ten biggest clones cover 6.3% of the sample. The sequencing sample was made of PBMCs. These receptors all stem from a man aged 25-40 years in good health and CMV-seronegative.

There are a few counts of this clone. The J gene is TRBJ2-5, the V gene TRBV2, with D perhaps TRBD2 (7 bases). The CDR3 has 15 residues. V was pared by 2 bases and J by 2 bases, with 12 bases between. Germline V CDR1 and CDR2: SNHLY, FYNNEI. The CDR3 nucleotides are TGTGCCAGCAGTGAATGGGGGGGGCTTCAAGAGACCCAGTACTTC. It yields the protein CASSEWGGLQETQYF.

This clone has more than one count but fewer than ten. This chain joins TRBV4-1 and TRBJ2-2; weak D call: TRBD1 (5 bases). Trimming cost V 4 bases and J 7 bases, with 13 bases left between them. Germline CDR1 MGHRA, CDR2 YSYEKL. This CDR3 has 14 amino acids. The CDR3 DNA sequence: TGCGCCAGCAGCCGATATGGACAAGACGGGGAGCTGTTTTTT. Amino acids: CASSRYGQDGELFF.

This clone was found a few times. The V gene is TRBV7-9, the J gene TRBJ2-5; possibly TRBD1 for D (6 bases). The CDR3 has 17 amino acids. CDR1 and CDR2 from the germline V gene are SEHNR and FQNEAQ (reference sequence). The V and J ends lost 5 bases and 4 bases respectively, with 23 bases between them. The CDR3 loop reads CASSRAPGVEGPETQYF. The CDR3 DNA is TGTGCCAGCAGCCGGGCTCCAGGGGTCGAGGGGCCAGAGACCCAGTACTTC.

V gene TRBV7-2 combines with J gene TRBJ1-1, with 7 bases fitting TRBD1. Trimming took 5 bases from V and 0 from J; bases not matched to a gene: 6. CDR3 length: 15 amino acids. From germline, CDR1 is SGHTA and CDR2 FQGNSA. The CDR3 DNA follows: TGTGCCAGCAGCGCCTCAGGGGGAATGAACACTGAAGCTTTCTTT. Its translation: CASSASGGMNTEAFF.

This rearrangement joins TRBV5-1 to TRBJ1-1; TRBD1 aligns across 8 bases. CDR3 length: 15 amino acids. Per germline, CDR1 SGHRS and CDR2 YFSETQ. J gave up 1 base and V 0 bases, and 2 bases lay outside the gene matches. The CDR3 DNA reads as TGCGCCAGCAGCTTGGCCGGGACAGGGAACACTGAAGCTTTCTTT. Translated: CASSLAGTGNTEAFF.

J is TRBJ2-1 and V is TRBV7-7, with 8 bases fitting TRBD2. The CDR3 covers 16 residues. After removal of 1 base from V and 3 bases from J, the junction contained 5 bases not matched to a gene. Germline V gives CDR1 SSHAT, CDR2 FNYEAQ (reference sequence). The chain's CDR3 is CASSLGPSGYYNEQFF. CDR3 nucleotide sequence: TGTGCCAGCAGCTTAGGGCCTAGCGGGTACTACAATGAGCAGTTCTTC. Filled out from reference TRBV7-7 and TRBJ2-1, the complete variable domain reads GAGVSQSPRYKVTKRGQDVTLRCDPISSHATLYWYQQALGQGPEFLTYFNYEAQPDKSGLPSDRFSAERPEGSISTLTIQRTEQRDSAMYRCASSLGPSGYYNEQFFGPGTRLTVL.

This clone has just a few counts. The J gene is TRBJ1-1, the V gene TRBV6-5, with TRBD1 as a possible D gene (6 bases). Per the germline V gene, CDR1 is MNHEY and CDR2 is SVGAGI. Between the trimmed V and J ends, which lost 4 bases and 5 bases, there was a span of 17 bases. The CDR3 covers 15 residues. CDR3 DNA: TGTGCCAGCAGTTTTTCTGGGCTTCAGGGGACTGAAGCTTTCTTT. This codes for CASSFSGLQGTEAFF.

The chain combines TRBV5-1 with TRBJ2-1; 10 nucleotides line up with TRBD2. There are 14 residues in the CDR3. Germline-derived CDR1 and CDR2 are SGHRS and YFSETQ. Germline trimming cut 2 bases from V and 10 bases from J; bases unmatched to any gene: 6. The DNA of the CDR3 is TGCGCCAGCAGCTTATTTGTAGCGGGGGGCGAGCAGTTCTTC. Protein sequence: CASSLFVAGGEQFF.

V is TRBV19 and J is TRBJ1-5, with 7 bases matching TRBD1. The V gene end was trimmed by 2 bases and the J gene end by 6 bases; junction bases not matched to a gene: 4. CDR1 LNHDA and CDR2 SQIVND come from the germline V gene (reference sequence). The length of the CDR3 is 14 residues. The CDR3 bases are TGTGCCAGTAGTATACAAGGGGGCGGTCAGCCCCAGCATTTT. Translating gives CASSIQGGGQPQHF.

The rearrangement joins TRBV19 to TRBJ2-3, with D maybe TRBD1 (6 bases). The CDR3 extends over 16 amino acids. Trimming stripped 3 bases from V and 0 bases from J, with 13 bases between. Germline assignment: CDR1 LNHDA and CDR2 SQIVND (reference sequence). CDR3 protein: CASSILLTGSTDTQYF. The DNA for the CDR3 is TGTGCCAGTAGTATCTTACTTACAGGGAGCACAGATACGCAGTATTTT.

This sequence joins TRBV5-1 and TRBJ2-1; tentatively, D is TRBD2 (5 bases). Trimming left V 3 bases short and J 5 bases short, with 9 bases between. The CDR3 spans 13 residues. Looked up from germline, CDR1 is SGHRS and CDR2 is YFSETQ. The CDR3 region is CASSSGKNNEQFF. The CDR3 coding sequence is TGCGCCAGCAGCTCGGGGAAAAACAATGAGCAGTTCTTC.

The rearrangement links TRBV6-1 to TRBJ2-1, with D hard to call. Germline V gives CDR1 MNHNS, CDR2 SASEGT. This CDR3 is built from 14 residues. The V end lost 1 base, the J end lost 10 bases, and 14 bases lay between the germline ends. CDR3 protein: CASSEGVVSWEQFF. As DNA, the CDR3 is TGTGCCAGCAGTGAAGGAGTGGTTTCGTGGGAGCAGTTCTTC.

J is TRBJ2-7 and V is TRBV11-2; no firm D call. Germline V gene sequence: CDR1 SGHAT, CDR2 FQNNGV. V lost 0 bases and J 3 bases, leaving 9 bases between the germline ends. This CDR3 is 14 amino acids long. CDR3 sequence (DNA): TGTGCCAGCAGCTTAGAGTGGGCTAACTACGAGCAGTACTTC. Protein product: CASSLEWANYEQYF.

CDR3 in amino acids: CASSFSGRGVSYEQYF. The CDR3 coding sequence is TGTGCCAGCAGTTTTAGCGGGAGAGGGGTCTCCTACGAGCAGTACTTC. The rearrangement links TRBV13 to TRBJ2-7, with 9 bases fitting TRBD2. Germline values: CDR1 PRHDT, CDR2 FYEKMQ (reference sequence). The V gene end was trimmed by 6 bases and the J gene end by 0 bases; junction bases not matched to a gene: 9. The CDR3 covers 16 residues.

The chain is built from TRBV7-9 and TRBJ2-5; TRBD1 is a possible D gene (5 bases). Germline V lookup: CDR1 SEHNR, CDR2 FQNEAQ (reference sequence). Trimming shortened V by 5 bases and J by 2 bases, and 18 bases separated the two germline ends. This CDR3 region has 16 residues. CDR3 sequence reads: CASSPSMGQRQETQYF. The CDR3, as DNA: TGTGCCAGCAGCCCCTCAATGGGGCAGAGACAAGAGACCCAGTACTTC. The whole variable domain, filled in from reference TRBV7-9 and TRBJ2-5, reads DTGVSQNPRHKITKRGQNVTFRCDPISEHNRLYWYRQTLGQGPEFLTYFQNEAQLEKSRLLSDRFSAERPKGSFSTLEIQRTEQGDSAMYLCASSPSMGQRQETQYFGPGTRLLVL.

The rearrangement links TRBV10-3 to TRBJ1-4, with D maybe TRBD1 (6 bases). This CDR3 contains 13 residues. Trimming cost V 3 bases and J 7 bases, with 9 bases left between them. CDR1 is ENHRY and CDR2 is SYGVKD in the germline V gene. The DNA for the CDR3 is TGTGCCATCAGTGATGAAGGGGGTGAAAAACTGTTTTTT. Translating gives CAISDEGGEKLFF.

The chain uses TRBV18 and TRBJ1-1; D is unclear. The V and J ends lost 2 bases and 4 bases respectively, with 14 bases between them. This CDR3 is 15 amino acids long. Germline V gene data show CDR1 as KGHSH and CDR2 as LQKENI. As DNA, the CDR3 is TGTGCCAGCTCACCATATCGGCAGGTCGGCACTGAAGCTTTCTTT. It specifies CASSPYRQVGTEAFF. Complete variable domain (other parts from reference TRBV18 and TRBJ1-1): NAGVMQNPRHLVRRRGQEARLRCSPMKGHSHVYWYRQLPEEGLKFMVYLQKENIIDESGMPKERFSAEFPKEGPSILRIQQVVRGDSAAYFCASSPYRQVGTEAFFGQGTRLTVV.

This clone was counted a few times. Other DNA sequences within the sample encode an identical CDR3. This chain joins TRBV6-5 and TRBJ1-1, with a possible D match to TRBD1 (6 bases). The ends were cut back, 8 bases at V and 1 base at J, with 11 bases in the middle. Germline values: CDR1 MNHEY, CDR2 SVGAGI. The CDR3 runs to 13 residues. The CDR3 nucleotides read TGTGCCAGCTCTGAGGGACAGAACACTGAAGCTTTCTTT. Translated: CASSEGQNTEAFF.

This clone was seen a handful of times. V gene TRBV29-1 combines with J gene TRBJ1-1; D gene ambiguous. Germline values: CDR1 SQVTM, CDR2 ANQGSEA. With 5 bases removed from V and 10 bases from J, the gap between germline ends came to 17 bases. The CDR3 consists of 12 residues. The CDR3 reads CSVRADVRGAFF. The CDR3 bases are TGCAGCGTTCGGGCCGACGTCCGGGGAGCTTTCTTT.

CDR3 nucleotide sequence: TGTGCCAGCAGTCGACTAGCGGGAGACACCGGGGAGCTGTTTTTT. Translating it yields CASSRLAGDTGELFF. The chain carries TRBV6-5 and TRBJ2-2, with 12 bases matching TRBD2. Per the germline V gene, CDR1 is MNHEY and CDR2 is SVGAGI. The CDR3 runs to 15 residues. The J segment lost 3 bases and the V segment lost 5 bases, leaving 1 base of the junction unmatched.

The J gene is TRBJ2-2, the V gene TRBV27, with 7 bases lining up with TRBD2. Unmatched junction bases numbered 3, after V lost 3 bases and J lost 5 bases. Germline CDR1 and CDR2: MNHEY and SMNVEV (reference sequence). The length of the CDR3 is 14 residues. DNA of the CDR3: TGTGCCAGCAGTTTCGGGGGGTTAACCGGGGAGCTGTTTTTT. Translating it yields CASSFGGLTGELFF.

This chain joins TRBV28 and TRBJ2-7; D ambiguous. This CDR3 has 14 amino acids. The V gene lost 5 bases and the J gene lost 1 base, with 12 bases spanning the gap. Germline lookup yields CDR1 MDHEN and CDR2 SYDVKM. CDR3 DNA sequence: TGTGCCAGCAGTACTCCTATCTTGTCCTACGAGCAGTACTTC. It translates to CASSTPILSYEQYF.

The rearrangement links TRBV18 to TRBJ2-5; D possibly corresponds to TRBD2 (5 bases). The CDR3 is 13 residues long. Trimming left V 3 bases short and J 11 bases short, with 16 bases between. Germline CDR1 is KGHSH and CDR2 is LQKENI. CDR3 coding DNA: TGTGCCAGCTCACCTATACCTAACGGGGAGCAGTACTTC. Translation gives CASSPIPNGEQYF.

This chain uses TRBV2 with TRBJ2-5, with 8 bases matching TRBD2. CDR1 SNHLY and CDR2 FYNNEI come from the germline V gene. V was clipped by 6 bases and J by 1 base; unmatched bases: 10. There are 16 residues in the CDR3. CDR3 amino acids: CASRPVLGGAQETQYF. The CDR3, as DNA: TGTGCCAGCAGGCCCGTCCTCGGGGGGGCCCAAGAGACCCAGTACTTC. Supplemented by reference TRBV2 and TRBJ2-5, the full variable domain reads EPEVTQTPSHQVTQMGQEVILRCVPISNHLYFYWYRQILGQKVEFLVSFYNNEISEKSEIFDDQFSVERPDGSNFTLKIRSTKLEDSAMYFCASRPVLGGAQETQYFGPGTRLLVL.

The chain is built from TRBV7-3 and TRBJ2-3, with 7 positions matching TRBD2. CDR3 length: 15 amino acids. V gave up 5 bases and J gave up 4 bases; unmatched junction bases: 9. Germline CDR1 SGHTA, CDR2 FQGTGA. CDR3 protein: CASSTDGLGSDTQYF. As DNA, the CDR3 is TGTGCCAGCAGCACGGATGGACTAGGCTCAGATACGCAGTATTTT.

The chain uses TRBV9 and TRBJ1-2, with TRBD1 matching 9 bases. V shed 1 base and J 8 bases; nucleotides not matched to a gene: 9. The germline V gene encodes CDR1 SGDLS and CDR2 YYNGEE. This CDR3 is built from 15 residues. The CDR3 spells CASSVSGQGLGGYTF. The CDR3 DNA sequence: TGTGCCAGCAGCGTATCGGGACAGGGCCTCGGAGGCTACACCTTC.